The TCR beta chain described here comes from a study of yellow fever vaccine responses in identical twins. Notes on this clonotype: Antigen specificity is unknown.

TCRdb redid the calling of the RT-PCR reads with MiXCR, one entry per CDR3 protein. This repertoire shows 5,500 to 6,500 distinct CDR3 sequences, approximately 65% found once; its top ten account for 3.5% to 4.5%. Whole-study results and caveats: Twins showed a vaccine T cell response that reportedly seemed partly convergent, partly personalized.

CDR1 and CDR2 from the germline V gene are SGHDT and YYEEEE. This CDR3 contains 15 residues. Trimming removed 2 bases at V and 0 bases at J, with 10 bases between. This receptor was identified in a woman aged 18 to 35 who received the yellow fever vaccine. This chain joins TRBV5-6 and TRBJ2-3; maybe TRBD1 (5 bases). The sample in question was T cells from blood (PBMCs), unsorted or a sorted subset (not recorded which), obtained before or after yellow fever vaccination (not recorded which). CDR3 region: CASSFPDTSTDTQYF. CDR3 coding DNA: TGTGCCAGCAGCTTTCCGGACACTAGCACAGATACGCAGTATTTT.